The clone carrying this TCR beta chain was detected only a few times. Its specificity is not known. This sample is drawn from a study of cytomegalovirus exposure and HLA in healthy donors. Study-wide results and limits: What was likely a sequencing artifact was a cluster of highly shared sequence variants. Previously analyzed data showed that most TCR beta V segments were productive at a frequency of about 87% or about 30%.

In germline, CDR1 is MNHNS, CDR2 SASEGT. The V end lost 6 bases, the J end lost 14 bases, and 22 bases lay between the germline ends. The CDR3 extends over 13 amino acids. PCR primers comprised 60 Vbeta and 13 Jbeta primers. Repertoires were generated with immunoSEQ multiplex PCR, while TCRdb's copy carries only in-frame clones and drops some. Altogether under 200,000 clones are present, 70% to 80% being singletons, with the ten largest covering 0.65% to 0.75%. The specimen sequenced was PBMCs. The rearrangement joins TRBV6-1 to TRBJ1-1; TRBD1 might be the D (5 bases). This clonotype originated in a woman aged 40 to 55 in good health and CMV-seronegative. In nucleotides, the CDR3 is TGTGCCAGCAGGGCTTCGGGACTTGGGACCCACTTCTTT. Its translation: CASRASGLGTHFF.